This T cell receptor (beta chain) was captured by sequencing in a study of T-cell reconstitution after alpha-beta-depleted transplantation in children. In this sample, this clonotype turned up a few times. V lost 5 bases, J lost 4 bases, and 4 bases stayed unmatched. The CDR3 is made up of 15 amino acids. Germline lookup yields CDR1 MNHEY and CDR2 SVGEGT. Library preparation (for TCRbeta) was performed with unique molecular identifiers. TCRdb analysed the PCR reads with MiXCR anew, one entry per CDR3 protein. The sample has about half a million distinct CDR3 sequences, approximately 12% seen once. The V and J genes are TRBV6-2 or TRBV6-3 and TRBJ2-2, with 10 bases fitting TRBD1. Sequencing used PBMCs from the stem cell graft donor, obtained from the stem cell graft. This TCR derives from a human donor who donated a stem cell graft to a child with combined immunodeficiency. The CDR3 loop is CASSDRGRGTGELFF. CDR3 coding DNA: TGTGCCAGCAGTGACAGGGGGCGCGGCACCGGGGAGCTGTTTTTT.